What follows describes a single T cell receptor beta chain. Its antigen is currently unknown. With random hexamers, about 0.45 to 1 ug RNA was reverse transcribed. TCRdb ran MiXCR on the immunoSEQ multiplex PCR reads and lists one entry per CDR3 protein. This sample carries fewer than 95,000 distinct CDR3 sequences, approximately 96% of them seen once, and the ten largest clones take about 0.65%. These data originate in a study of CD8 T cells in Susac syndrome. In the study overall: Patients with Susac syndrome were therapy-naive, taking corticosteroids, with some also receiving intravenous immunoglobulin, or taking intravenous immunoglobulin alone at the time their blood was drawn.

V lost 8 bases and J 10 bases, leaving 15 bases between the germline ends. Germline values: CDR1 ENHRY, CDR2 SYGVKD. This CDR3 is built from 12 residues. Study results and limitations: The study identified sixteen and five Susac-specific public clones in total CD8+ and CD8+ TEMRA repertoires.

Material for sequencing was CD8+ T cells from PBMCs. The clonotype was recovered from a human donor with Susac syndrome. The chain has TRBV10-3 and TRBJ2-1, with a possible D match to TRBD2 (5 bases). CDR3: CAIGLAELEQFF. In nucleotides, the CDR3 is TGTGCCATCGGGCTAGCCGAGCTAGAGCAGTTCTTC.